Below, 16 T cell receptor beta chains from the same sample are listed, as sequenced in a study of T cell changes during pregnancy in multiple sclerosis. Sequenced by immunoSEQ multiplex PCR; TCRdb stores in-frame clones only, minus some. The sample lists 75,000 to 95,000 clones, under 95% occurring once. This specimen consisted of peripheral blood, obtained in the first trimester of pregnancy. All receptors derive from a female donor with multiple sclerosis, enrolled in a pregnancy study.

The chain couples TRBV11-2 to TRBJ2-7, with TRBD1 identical over 12 bases. Unmatched junction bases numbered 11, after V lost 1 base and J lost 7 bases. CDR1 is SGHAT and CDR2 is FQNNGV in the germline V gene. This CDR3 contains 17 residues. CDR3 bases: TGTGCCAGCAGCTTAGGAGTCCGGGACAGGGGGCATCGGGAGCAGTACTTC. Its translation is CASSLGVRDRGHREQYF.

The chain joins TRBV4-2 to TRBJ2-7; 7 positions match TRBD1. The CDR3 contains 14 residues. Trimming cost V 2 bases and J 1 base; bases outside gene matches: 2. Germline CDR1 reads LGHNA; CDR2 reads YNFKEQ. This chain's CDR3 is CASSQNRGSYEQYF. The CDR3 bases are TGTGCCAGCAGCCAAAACAGGGGATCCTACGAGCAGTACTTC.

V gene TRBV27 combines with J gene TRBJ2-7; D perhaps matches TRBD2 (7 bases). The germline CDR1 and CDR2 sequences are MNHEY and SMNVEV (reference sequence). The CDR3 covers 15 residues. V was trimmed by 8 bases and J by 6 bases, leaving 23 bases between them. The chain's CDR3 is CASGYTGGAKLEQYF. The DNA for the CDR3 is TGTGCCAGCGGCTACACGGGGGGCGCTAAGCTCGAGCAGTACTTC.

V gene TRBV4-1 combines with J gene TRBJ1-1; TRBD1 might be the D (5 bases). Germline CDR1 and CDR2: MGHRA and YSYEKL. The CDR3 is 13 amino acids. Trimming removed 3 bases at V and 5 bases at J, with 10 bases between. The CDR3 region has the DNA TGCGCCAGCAGCCATCACGGGGGAACTGAAGCTTTCTTT. Its protein is CASSHHGGTEAFF.

This clone occurred once. The chain couples TRBV7-2 to TRBJ2-2, with TRBD2 matching over 7 bases. Trimming removed 9 bases from V and 1 base from J; junction bases left unmatched: 2. Germline assignment: CDR1 SGHTA and CDR2 FQGNSA. The CDR3 is made up of 13 amino acids. CDR3 DNA: TGTGCCAGTAAGCGGGAGAACACCGGGGAGCTGTTTTTT. This translates into CASKRENTGELFF.

The chain recombines TRBV7-9 with TRBJ2-1; possible D gene TRBD2, 6 bases. V lost 1 base and J lost 6, with 10 bases in between. This CDR3 is built from 14 residues. Germline CDR1 and CDR2: SEHNR and FQNEAQ (reference sequence). The CDR3 region is CASSLGGTPNEQFF. CDR3 sequence (DNA): TGTGCCAGCAGCTTAGGTGGGACTCCCAATGAGCAGTTCTTC.

V and J are TRBV9 and TRBJ2-2, with TRBD2 as a possible D gene (5 bases). From germline, CDR1 is SGDLS and CDR2 YYNGEE. The CDR3 has 16 amino acids. Trimming stripped 0 bases from V and 0 bases from J, with 9 bases between. CDR3 amino acids: CASSVVSGTNTGELFF. The CDR3, as DNA: TGTGCCAGCAGCGTAGTTTCGGGGACGAACACCGGGGAGCTGTTTTTT.

A word on this clone: The junction shows a germline mismatch at one end, possibly a read error. The V gene is TRBV11-2, the J gene TRBJ1-1, with 10 bases that match TRBD1. The CDR3 covers 13 residues. Germline CDR1 is SGHAT and CDR2 is FQNNGV. CDR3 sequence (DNA): TGTGCCAGCAGCTTGGCCGGGACAGGGGTACAGGTCTTT. It specifies CASSLAGTGVQVF.

This clone was detected a few times. The chain recombines TRBV6-5 with TRBJ2-1, with D maybe TRBD2 (5 bases). The CDR3 extends over 15 amino acids. Trimming removed 2 bases from V and 0 bases from J, with 8 bases in between. The germline CDR1 and CDR2 sequences are MNHEY and SVGAGI. This CDR3 reads CASSYRGPSYNEQFF. The CDR3 nucleotides read TGTGCCAGCAGTTACCGCGGGCCCTCCTACAATGAGCAGTTCTTC.

The chain recombines TRBV5-5 with TRBJ2-7; D might be TRBD1 (6 bases). This CDR3 is built from 15 residues. Trimming took 6 bases from V and 2 from J, leaving 18 bases between them. Germline V CDR1 and CDR2: SGHKS, YYEKEE (reference sequence). CDR3 loop: CASNNPGTPPYEQYF. CDR3 DNA sequence: TGTGCCAGCAACAACCCCGGGACACCACCCTACGAGCAGTACTTC.

This rearrangement joins TRBV13 to TRBJ2-1, with 7 nucleotides matching TRBD2. Trimming took 3 bases from V and 5 from J; bases not matched to a gene: 7. The CDR3 is 15 residues long. The V gene's germline CDR1 is PRHDT and CDR2 FYEKMQ (reference sequence). The chain's CDR3 is CASSFFWRGNNEQFF. In nucleotides, the CDR3 is TGTGCCAGCAGCTTTTTCTGGCGGGGGAACAATGAGCAGTTCTTC. Filled out from reference TRBV13 and TRBJ2-1, the complete variable domain reads AAGVIQSPRHLIKEKRETATLKCYPIPRHDTVYWYQQGPGQDPQFLISFYEKMQSDKGSIPDRFSAQQFSDYHSELNMSSLELGDSALYFCASSFFWRGNNEQFFGPGTRLTVL.

J is TRBJ2-1 and V is TRBV7-9; no definite D call. The CDR3 consists of 14 residues. Germline CDR1 SEHNR, CDR2 FQNEAQ (reference sequence). V lost 0 bases to trimming and J lost 7 bases, with 10 bases between them. The CDR3 loop is CASSLAQDGNEQFF. As DNA, the CDR3 is TGTGCCAGCAGCTTAGCGCAGGATGGAAATGAGCAGTTCTTC.

The gene calls are TRBV10-2 and TRBJ2-1; TRBD1 might be the D (6 bases). Per the germline V gene, CDR1 is WSHSY and CDR2 is SAAADI. The CDR3 runs to 13 residues. V lost 9 bases and J 0 bases, leaving 9 bases between the germline ends. CDR3 nucleotides: TGCGCCAGTACAGGGAGCTCCTACAATGAGCAGTTCTTC. The encoded protein is CASTGSSYNEQFF.

The V call is TRBV9, the J call TRBJ1-2; D ambiguous. The V and J ends lost 0 bases and 5 bases respectively, with 14 bases between them. CDR3 length: 15 amino acids. Per germline, CDR1 SGDLS and CDR2 YYNGEE. CDR3 nucleotide sequence: TGTGCCAGCAGCGTAGTCCCGGGGAAGTCATATGGCTACACCTTC. Translated: CASSVVPGKSYGYTF.

The chain combines TRBV15 with TRBJ2-5, with a tentative D call TRBD1 (6 bases). Trimming left V 5 bases short and J 5 bases short, with 9 bases between. The CDR3 loop spans 12 amino acids. CDR1 and CDR2 (germline): LNHNV, YYDKDF (reference sequence). The CDR3 spells CATSPRGETQYF. The CDR3 coding sequence is TGTGCCACCAGCCCTAGGGGGGAGACCCAGTACTTC.

The chain is built from TRBV18 and TRBJ2-7, with 7 positions matching TRBD1. V gave up 4 bases and J gave up 4 bases; unmatched junction bases: 7. The CDR3 spans 14 residues. The germline gives CDR1 KGHSH, CDR2 LQKENI. The CDR3 region is CASSQGAFGYEQYF. In nucleotides, the CDR3 is TGTGCCAGCTCACAGGGGGCATTCGGGTACGAGCAGTACTTC.